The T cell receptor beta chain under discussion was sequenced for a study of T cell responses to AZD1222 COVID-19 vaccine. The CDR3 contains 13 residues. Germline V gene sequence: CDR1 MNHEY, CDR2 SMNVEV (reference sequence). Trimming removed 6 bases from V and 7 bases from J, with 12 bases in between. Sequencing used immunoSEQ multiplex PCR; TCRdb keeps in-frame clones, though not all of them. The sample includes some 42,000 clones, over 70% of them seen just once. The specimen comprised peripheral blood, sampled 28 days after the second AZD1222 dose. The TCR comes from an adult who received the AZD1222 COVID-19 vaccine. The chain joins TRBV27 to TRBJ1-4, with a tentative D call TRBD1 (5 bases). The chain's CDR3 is CASRPGTAEKLFF. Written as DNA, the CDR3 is TGTGCCAGCAGGCCGGGGACGGCTGAAAAACTGTTTTTT.